Below are 27 T cell receptor beta chains sequenced from a single sample in a study of T cell responses to AZD1222 COVID-19 vaccine. The table came from immunoSEQ multiplex PCR; TCRdb's copy has only in-frame clones and leaves some out. The sample lists 150,000 or so clones; 90% were seen once. Sequencing used peripheral blood, obtained on day 0 of AZD1222 vaccination. Receptors originate from an adult in good health.

The chain links TRBV27 to TRBJ1-6; D perhaps matches TRBD1 (5 bases). CDR1 MNHEY and CDR2 SMNVEV come from the germline V gene (reference sequence). This CDR3 comprises 15 residues. The V end was cut by 7 bases, the J end by 2 bases, with 12 bases between. The CDR3 sequence: CASKRGDAYNSPLHF. The CDR3 DNA is TGTGCCAGCAAAAGGGGCGATGCCTATAATTCACCCCTCCACTTT.

This clone was seen only once. The chain has TRBV24-1 and TRBJ2-3; TRBD2 matches at 11 bases. V lost 3 bases, J lost 1 base, and 2 bases stayed unmatched. Looked up from germline, CDR1 is KGHDR and CDR2 is SFDVKD. The CDR3 runs to 16 residues. The DNA of the CDR3 is TGTGCCACCAGTGATACTAGCGGGAGTCGCACAGATACGCAGTATTTT. Translated, it gives CATSDTSGSRTDTQYF.

V is TRBV10-3 and J is TRBJ2-7; 12 nucleotides agree with TRBD2. The CDR3 totals 15 residues. Germline values: CDR1 ENHRY, CDR2 SYGVKD. Losses at the gene ends were 5 bases for V and 4 bases for J; bases not matched to a gene: 6. CDR3: CAISRLAGAPYEQYF. The CDR3 nucleotides read TGTGCCATCAGTCGACTAGCGGGAGCCCCTTACGAGCAGTACTTC.

V and J are TRBV7-2 and TRBJ2-3; maybe TRBD2 (6 bases). Trimming took 8 bases from V and 0 from J, leaving 9 bases between them. The V gene's germline CDR1 is SGHTA and CDR2 FQGNSA. The CDR3 has 13 amino acids. CDR3 residues: CASGGDSTDTQYF. CDR3 DNA: TGTGCCAGCGGAGGGGACAGCACAGATACGCAGTATTTT.

The chain recombines TRBV19 with TRBJ2-3; the match to TRBD1 covers 8 bases. CDR3 length: 16 amino acids. From germline, CDR1 is LNHDA and CDR2 SQIVND (reference sequence). Losses at the gene ends were 5 bases for V and 3 bases for J; bases not matched to a gene: 10. CDR3 region: CASSSLQGGFTDTQYF. CDR3 bases: TGTGCCAGTAGTTCCTTACAGGGGGGATTTACAGATACGCAGTATTTT.

The chain uses TRBV6-5 and TRBJ2-2; D may be TRBD1 (6 bases). This CDR3 comprises 13 residues. V gave up 8 bases and J gave up 7 bases, with 14 bases separating them. Germline V gives CDR1 MNHEY, CDR2 SVGAGI. The CDR3 nucleotides read TGTGCCAGCCGAGGGGGAGCGATCGGGGAGCTGTTTTTT. Translation: CASRGGAIGELFF.

This chain links TRBV6-5 with TRBJ2-1; 8 nucleotides align to TRBD2. Germline CDR1 is MNHEY and CDR2 is SVGAGI. J was trimmed by 4 bases and V by 5 bases; bases with no gene match: 4. The CDR3 totals 14 residues. CDR3 loop: CASSKTSVYNEQFF. The CDR3 DNA reads as TGTGCCAGCAGTAAGACTAGCGTATACAATGAGCAGTTCTTC.

This chain uses TRBV7-9 with TRBJ2-3; D might be TRBD1 or TRBD2, each matching 5 bases. From germline, CDR1 is SEHNR and CDR2 FQNEAQ (reference sequence). There are 17 residues in the CDR3. V lost 2 bases, J lost 0 bases, and 15 bases lay in between. The CDR3 region is CASSLRQPRTSTDTQYF. The CDR3, as DNA: TGTGCCAGCAGCTTAAGACAGCCCAGGACTAGCACAGATACGCAGTATTTT.

The CDR3 DNA reads TGTGCCAGCAGCCAGGGACTAGCGGGAATCCCGCTGTTTTTT. It yields the protein CASSQGLAGIPLFF. The chain uses TRBV6-4 and TRBJ2-2; 13 bases agree with TRBD2. This CDR3 has 14 amino acids. V lost 6 bases and J lost 13; bases outside the gene matches: 8. Germline CDR1 and CDR2: MRHNA and SNTAGT.

The genes are TRBV15 and TRBJ2-7; D may be TRBD1 (6 bases). Germline V CDR1 and CDR2: LNHNV, YYDKDF (reference sequence). The V end lost 5 bases, the J end lost 5 bases, and 13 bases lay between the germline ends. This CDR3 has 13 residues. The chain's CDR3 is CATSGFRGHEQYF. Written as DNA, the CDR3 is TGTGCCACCAGCGGCTTCAGGGGCCACGAGCAGTACTTC.

Here the CDR3 reads CASSLGVFTEAFF. The CDR3 bases are TGTGCCAGCAGTTTAGGGGTTTTCACTGAAGCTTTCTTT. V is TRBV12-3 or TRBV12-4 and J is TRBJ1-1; no clear D. Trimming shortened V by 1 base and J by 4 bases, and 7 bases separated the two germline ends. The CDR3 has 13 residues.

This clone has a handful of counts. The rearrangement joins TRBV6-2 or TRBV6-3 to TRBJ1-5; perhaps TRBD1 as D (5 bases). The germline gives CDR1 MNHEY, CDR2 SVGEGT. V lost 0 bases and J lost 7, with 13 bases in between. The CDR3 totals 15 residues. The CDR3 here is CASSYSRGWEQPQHF. In DNA form, the CDR3 reads TGTGCCAGCAGTTACTCCCGGGGGTGGGAACAGCCCCAGCATTTT.

V is TRBV11-3 and J is TRBJ2-7; possibly TRBD2 for D (6 bases). The CDR3 is made up of 13 amino acids. V was clipped by 2 bases and J by 6 bases, with 11 bases between them. CDR1 and CDR2 from the germline V gene are SGHNT and YENEEA. DNA for the CDR3: TGTGCCAGCAGCTTACGCCAGGGAGGCGAGCAGTACTTC. Translation: CASSLRQGGEQYF.

The chain couples TRBV9 to TRBJ2-1; 11 positions agree with TRBD2. The CDR3 extends over 19 amino acids. CDR1 is SGDLS and CDR2 is YYNGEE in the germline V gene. The J segment lost 4 bases and the V segment lost 0 bases, leaving 12 bases of the junction unmatched. The CDR3: CASSVGYWGLAEIYNEQFF. CDR3 in DNA: TGTGCCAGCAGCGTAGGTTATTGGGGACTAGCGGAAATTTACAATGAGCAGTTCTTC.

The rearrangement links TRBV5-1 to TRBJ2-2; no firm D call. With 4 bases removed from V and 2 bases from J, the gap between germline ends came to 6 bases. CDR3 size: 13 residues. Germline V gene data show CDR1 as SGHRS and CDR2 as YFSETQ. CDR3 in amino acids: CASSPGNTGELFF. Written as DNA, the CDR3 is TGCGCCAGCAGCCCCGGTAACACCGGGGAGCTGTTTTTT.

This chain uses TRBV2 with TRBJ1-4; tentative D call: TRBD1 (6 bases). Germline loops: CDR1 SNHLY, CDR2 FYNNEI. The CDR3 contains 14 residues. The germline V and J ends were trimmed by 7 bases and 4 bases, with 13 bases remaining between them. The CDR3 loop is CASMPDRGNEKLFF. CDR3 nucleotide sequence: TGTGCCAGCATGCCGGACAGAGGTAATGAAAAACTGTTTTTT.

This chain connects TRBV4-1 to TRBJ2-4, with 11 bases that match TRBD2. The J segment lost 7 bases and the V segment lost 0 bases, leaving 8 bases of the junction unmatched. The CDR3 runs 17 residues. Per the germline V gene, CDR1 is MGHRA and CDR2 is YSYEKL. This CDR3 is CASSQEIAGGLSNIQYF. The CDR3 nucleotides are TGCGCCAGCAGCCAAGAGATAGCGGGAGGGCTTTCTAACATTCAGTACTTC.

The chain employs TRBV2 and TRBJ2-1, with 8 nucleotides matching TRBD1. J gave up 1 base and V 2 bases, and 1 base lay outside the gene matches. The V gene's germline CDR1 is SNHLY and CDR2 FYNNEI. The CDR3 spans 15 residues. The CDR3 region has the DNA TGTGCCAGCAGTGAACAGGGGGCGTCCTACAATGAGCAGTTCTTC. Its protein product is CASSEQGASYNEQFF.

The CDR3 coding sequence is TGTGCCAGCAGTTCCACCCGTGAGGGCCCTGGAAACACCATATATTTT. It codes for CASSSTREGPGNTIYF. The chain is built from TRBV28 and TRBJ1-3; no firm D call. V dropped 4 bases and J dropped 2 bases, with 15 bases sitting between them. Germline V gene sequence: CDR1 MDHEN, CDR2 SYDVKM. This CDR3 is built from 16 residues.

This clone was seen more than once but under ten times. V is TRBV7-2 and J is TRBJ1-5, with D maybe TRBD1 (6 bases). The CDR3 is 12 residues long. The germline V gene has CDR1 SGHTA and CDR2 FQGNSA. The V end was cut by 9 bases, the J end by 10 bases, with 16 bases between. The CDR3 protein is CASSGDTGPQHF. The CDR3 DNA follows: TGTGCCAGTAGCGGGGACACCGGTCCCCAGCATTTT.

This chain connects TRBV24-1 to TRBJ1-2; the match to TRBD1 covers 12 bases. The CDR3 is 16 residues long. V dropped 4 bases and J dropped 9; count of bases not matched to a gene: 11. Germline V gene lookup returns CDR1 KGHDR and CDR2 SFDVKD. CDR3 nucleotides: TGTGCCACCAGTGAAGCCGGGACAGGGGGCTCTCGTCGCTACACCTTC. It is translated as CATSEAGTGGSRRYTF.

The CDR3 coding sequence is TGTGCCAGCAGCCAAGATCTTTCCGGGAGGGGCGAGCAGTACTTC. It encodes CASSQDLSGRGEQYF. The V gene is TRBV4-2, the J gene TRBJ2-7; 8 bases agree with TRBD2. J was trimmed by 6 bases and V by 0 bases; bases with no gene match: 7. The CDR3 has 15 amino acids. Germline lookup yields CDR1 LGHNA and CDR2 YNFKEQ.

The genes are TRBV4-1 and TRBJ1-3; maybe TRBD1 (6 bases). Trimming pared 4 bases from V and 8 bases from J, leaving 18 bases between. The CDR3 covers 15 residues. From germline, CDR1 is MGHRA and CDR2 YSYEKL. The CDR3 nucleotides are TGCGCCAGCAGCCCCTGGACAGCTACTGTGGACACCATATATTTT. Amino acids: CASSPWTATVDTIYF.

V usage is TRBV4-3 and J usage is TRBJ2-7, with 9 bases lining up with TRBD1. With V trimmed by 4 bases and J by 0 bases, 7 bases remained unmatched. Germline loops: CDR1 LGHNA, CDR2 YSLEER. The CDR3 is made up of 16 amino acids. The CDR3 sequence: CASSPGQGFSSYEQYF. The CDR3 DNA reads as TGCGCCAGCAGCCCAGGACAGGGGTTTAGCTCCTACGAGCAGTACTTC.

The gene calls are TRBV6-2 or TRBV6-3 and TRBJ1-2; D gene unclear. CDR3 length: 15 amino acids. In germline, CDR1 is MNHEY, CDR2 SVGEGT. Trimming stripped 0 bases from V and 4 bases from J, with 12 bases between. For the CDR3, the DNA is TGTGCCAGCAGTTACTCTGGCTTGCCAGCCTATGGCTACACCTTC. As protein: CASSYSGLPAYGYTF.

CDR3: CASSFVIGAEQYF. CDR3 bases: TGTGCCAGCAGTTTTGTAATAGGGGCCGAGCAGTACTTC. The chain has TRBV27 and TRBJ2-7, with a weak D call TRBD1 (5 bases). CDR1 MNHEY and CDR2 SMNVEV come from the germline V gene (reference sequence). The CDR3 runs 13 residues. Trimming took off 3 bases at V and 6 bases at J, with 12 bases between the two ends.

The chain links TRBV6-6 to TRBJ2-5, with 11 bases identical to TRBD2. CDR1 and CDR2 from the germline V gene are MNHNY and SVGAGI (reference sequence). The J segment lost 1 base and the V segment lost 5 bases, leaving 6 bases of the junction unmatched. This CDR3 region has 16 residues. The CDR3 bases are TGTGCCAGCAGTAGTCGACTAGCGGGAAGCCAAGAGACCCAGTACTTC. This gives the protein CASSSRLAGSQETQYF.